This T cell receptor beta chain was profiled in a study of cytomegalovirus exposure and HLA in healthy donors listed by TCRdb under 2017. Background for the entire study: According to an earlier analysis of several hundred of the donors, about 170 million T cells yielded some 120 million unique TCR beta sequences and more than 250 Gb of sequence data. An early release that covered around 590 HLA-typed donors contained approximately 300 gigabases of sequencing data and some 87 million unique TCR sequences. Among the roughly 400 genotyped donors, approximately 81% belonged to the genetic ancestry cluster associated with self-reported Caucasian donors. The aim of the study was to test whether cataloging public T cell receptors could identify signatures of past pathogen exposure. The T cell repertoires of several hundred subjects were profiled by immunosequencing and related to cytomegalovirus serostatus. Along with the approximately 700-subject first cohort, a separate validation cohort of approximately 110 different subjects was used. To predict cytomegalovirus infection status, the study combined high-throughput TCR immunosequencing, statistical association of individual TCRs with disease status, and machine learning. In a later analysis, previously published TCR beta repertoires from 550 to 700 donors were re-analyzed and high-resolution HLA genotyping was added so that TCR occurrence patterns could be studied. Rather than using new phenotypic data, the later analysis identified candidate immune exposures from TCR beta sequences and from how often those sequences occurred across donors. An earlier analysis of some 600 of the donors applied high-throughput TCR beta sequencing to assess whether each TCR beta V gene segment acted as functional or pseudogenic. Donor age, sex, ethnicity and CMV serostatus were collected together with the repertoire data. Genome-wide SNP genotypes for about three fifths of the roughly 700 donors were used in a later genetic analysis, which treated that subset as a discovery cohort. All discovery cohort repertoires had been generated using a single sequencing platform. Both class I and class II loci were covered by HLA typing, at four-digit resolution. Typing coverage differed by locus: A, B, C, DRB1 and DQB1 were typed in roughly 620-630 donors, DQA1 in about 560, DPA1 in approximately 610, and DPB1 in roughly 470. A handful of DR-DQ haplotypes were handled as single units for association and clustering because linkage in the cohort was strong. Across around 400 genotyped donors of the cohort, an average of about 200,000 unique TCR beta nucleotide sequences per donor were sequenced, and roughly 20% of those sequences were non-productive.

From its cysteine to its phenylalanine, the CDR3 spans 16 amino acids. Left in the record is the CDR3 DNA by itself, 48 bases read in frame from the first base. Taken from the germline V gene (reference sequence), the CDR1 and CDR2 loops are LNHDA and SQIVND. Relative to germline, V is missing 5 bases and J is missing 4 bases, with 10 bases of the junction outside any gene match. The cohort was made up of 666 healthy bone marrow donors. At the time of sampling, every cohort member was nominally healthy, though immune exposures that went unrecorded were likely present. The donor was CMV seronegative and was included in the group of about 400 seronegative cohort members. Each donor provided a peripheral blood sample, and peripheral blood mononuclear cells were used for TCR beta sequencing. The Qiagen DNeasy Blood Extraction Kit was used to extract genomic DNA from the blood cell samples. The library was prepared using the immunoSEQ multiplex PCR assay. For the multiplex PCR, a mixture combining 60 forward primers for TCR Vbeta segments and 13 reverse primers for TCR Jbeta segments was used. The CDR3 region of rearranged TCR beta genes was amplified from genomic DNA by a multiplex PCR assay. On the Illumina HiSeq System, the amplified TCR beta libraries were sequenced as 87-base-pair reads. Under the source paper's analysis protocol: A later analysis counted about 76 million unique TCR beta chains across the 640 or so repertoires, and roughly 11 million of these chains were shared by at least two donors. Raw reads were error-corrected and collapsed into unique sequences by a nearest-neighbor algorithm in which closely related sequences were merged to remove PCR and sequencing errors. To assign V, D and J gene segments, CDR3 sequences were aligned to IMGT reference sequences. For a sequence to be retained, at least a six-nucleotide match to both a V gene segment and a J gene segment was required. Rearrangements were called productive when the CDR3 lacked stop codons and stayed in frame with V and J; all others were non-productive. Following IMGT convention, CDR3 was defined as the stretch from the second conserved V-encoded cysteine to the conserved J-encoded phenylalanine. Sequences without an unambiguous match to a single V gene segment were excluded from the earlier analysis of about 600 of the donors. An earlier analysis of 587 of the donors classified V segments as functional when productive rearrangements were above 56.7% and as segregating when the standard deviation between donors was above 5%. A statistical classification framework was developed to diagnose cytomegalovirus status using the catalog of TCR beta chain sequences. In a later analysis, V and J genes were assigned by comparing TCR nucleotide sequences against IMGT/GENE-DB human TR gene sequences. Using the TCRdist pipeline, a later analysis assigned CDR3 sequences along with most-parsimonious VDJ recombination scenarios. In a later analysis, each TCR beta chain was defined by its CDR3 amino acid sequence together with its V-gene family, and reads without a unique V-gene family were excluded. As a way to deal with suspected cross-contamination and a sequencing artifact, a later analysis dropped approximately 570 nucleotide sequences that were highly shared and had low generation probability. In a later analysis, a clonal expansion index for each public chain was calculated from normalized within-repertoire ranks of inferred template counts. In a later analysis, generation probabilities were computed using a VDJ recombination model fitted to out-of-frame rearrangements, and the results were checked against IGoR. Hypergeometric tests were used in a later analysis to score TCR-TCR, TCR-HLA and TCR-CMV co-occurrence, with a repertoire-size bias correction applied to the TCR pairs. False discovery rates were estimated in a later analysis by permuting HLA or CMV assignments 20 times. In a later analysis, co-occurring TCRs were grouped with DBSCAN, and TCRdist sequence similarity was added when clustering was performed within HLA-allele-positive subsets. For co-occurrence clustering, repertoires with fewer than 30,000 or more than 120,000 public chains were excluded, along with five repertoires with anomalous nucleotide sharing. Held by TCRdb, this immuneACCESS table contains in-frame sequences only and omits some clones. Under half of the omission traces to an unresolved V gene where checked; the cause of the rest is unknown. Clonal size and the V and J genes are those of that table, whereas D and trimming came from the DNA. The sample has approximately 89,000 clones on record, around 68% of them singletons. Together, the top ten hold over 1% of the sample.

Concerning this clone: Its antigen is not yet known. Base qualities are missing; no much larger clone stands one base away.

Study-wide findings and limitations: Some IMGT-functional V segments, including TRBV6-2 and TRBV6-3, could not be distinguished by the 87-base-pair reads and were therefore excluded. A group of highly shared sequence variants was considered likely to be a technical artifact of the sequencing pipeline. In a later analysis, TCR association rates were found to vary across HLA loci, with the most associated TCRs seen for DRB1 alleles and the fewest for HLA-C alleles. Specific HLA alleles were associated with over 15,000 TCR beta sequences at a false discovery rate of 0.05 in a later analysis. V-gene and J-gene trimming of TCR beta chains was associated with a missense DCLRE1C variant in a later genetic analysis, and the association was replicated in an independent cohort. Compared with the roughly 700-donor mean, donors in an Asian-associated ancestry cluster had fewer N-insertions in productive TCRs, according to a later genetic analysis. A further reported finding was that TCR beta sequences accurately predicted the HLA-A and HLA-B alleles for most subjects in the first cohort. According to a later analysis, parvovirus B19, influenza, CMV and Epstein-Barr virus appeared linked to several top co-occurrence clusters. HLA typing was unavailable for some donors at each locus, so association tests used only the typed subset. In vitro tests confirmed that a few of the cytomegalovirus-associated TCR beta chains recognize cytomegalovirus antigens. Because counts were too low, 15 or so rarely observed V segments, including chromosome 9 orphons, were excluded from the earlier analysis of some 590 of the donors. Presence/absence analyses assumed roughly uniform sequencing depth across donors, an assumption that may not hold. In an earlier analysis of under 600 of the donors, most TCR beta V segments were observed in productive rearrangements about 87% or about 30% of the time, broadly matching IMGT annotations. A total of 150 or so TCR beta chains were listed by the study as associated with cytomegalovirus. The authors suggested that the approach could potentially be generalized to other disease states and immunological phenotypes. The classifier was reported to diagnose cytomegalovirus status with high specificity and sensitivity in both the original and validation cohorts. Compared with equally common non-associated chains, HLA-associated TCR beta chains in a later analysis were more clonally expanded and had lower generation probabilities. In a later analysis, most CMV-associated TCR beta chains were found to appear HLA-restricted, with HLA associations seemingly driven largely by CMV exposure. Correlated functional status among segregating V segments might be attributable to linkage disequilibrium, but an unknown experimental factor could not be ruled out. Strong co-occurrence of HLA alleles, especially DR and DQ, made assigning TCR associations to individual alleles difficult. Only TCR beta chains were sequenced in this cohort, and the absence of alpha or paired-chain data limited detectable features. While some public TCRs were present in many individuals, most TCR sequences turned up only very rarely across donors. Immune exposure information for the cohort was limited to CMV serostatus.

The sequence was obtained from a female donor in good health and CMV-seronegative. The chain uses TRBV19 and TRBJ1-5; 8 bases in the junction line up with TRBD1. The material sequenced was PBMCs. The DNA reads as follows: TGTGCCAGTAGTGCCTCATCCGGGACAGGTAATCAGCCCCAGCATTTT. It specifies CASSASSGTGNQPQHF.